This record looks at one TCR beta chain sequence and its context. Participants were aged roughly 18 to 95 years, lived in 20 to 25 US areas, and enrolled virtually. Two negative PCRs, clearance, or symptom resolution characterized the recovered Cohort 3 donors. Source study methods: It was from reference gene primer amplification that nucleated cell counts were estimated. This table comes from immunoSEQ multiplex PCR, and its TCRdb copy is limited to in-frame clones, with some not included. V, J and clone size derive from that table, while D and trimming were established from the DNA sequence. The table includes approximately 250,000 clones, roughly 87% detected once. The data were obtained in a study of blood T cell repertoires in COVID-19. Germline V lookup: CDR1 LGHNA, CDR2 YSLEER. CDR3 length equals 17 residues. The J segment lost 5 bases and the V segment lost 1 base, leaving 11 bases of the junction unmatched.

This clonotype was obtained from a woman in her twenties or thirties who had recovered from COVID-19. The V and J genes are TRBV4-3 and TRBJ1-1; 9 bases line up with TRBD1. Sequencing was done on a sample of PBMCs or T cells enriched from blood (not recorded which). CDR3 nucleotide sequence: TGCGCCAGCAGCCAAGTACGGACAGGGGATATCAAAACTGAAGCTTTCTTT. Translation gives CASSQVRTGDIKTEAFF.